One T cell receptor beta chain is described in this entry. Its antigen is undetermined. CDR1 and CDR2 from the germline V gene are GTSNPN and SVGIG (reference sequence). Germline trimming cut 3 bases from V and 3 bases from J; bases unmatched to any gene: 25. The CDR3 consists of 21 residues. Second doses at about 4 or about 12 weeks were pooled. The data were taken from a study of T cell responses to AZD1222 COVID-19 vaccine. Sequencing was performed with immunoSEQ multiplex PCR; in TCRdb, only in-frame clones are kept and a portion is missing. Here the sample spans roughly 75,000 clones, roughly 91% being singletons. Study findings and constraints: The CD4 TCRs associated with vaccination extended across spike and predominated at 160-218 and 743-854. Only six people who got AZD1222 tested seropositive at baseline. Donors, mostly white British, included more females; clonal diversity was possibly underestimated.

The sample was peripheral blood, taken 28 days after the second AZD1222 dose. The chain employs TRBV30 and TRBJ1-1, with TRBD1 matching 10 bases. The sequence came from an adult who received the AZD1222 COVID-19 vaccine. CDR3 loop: CAWSRSMTKGTGATGDTEAFF. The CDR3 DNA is TGTGCCTGGAGCCGATCGATGACGAAAGGGACAGGGGCGACGGGCGACACTGAAGCTTTCTTT.